The table lists the clone carrying this TCR beta chain with many counts. Its antigen is not known. These data come from a study of blood T cells in healthy people across ages. The study, taken as a whole, reports: Among long-lived donors, naive CD4+ cells were more numerous and diversity higher than in aged donors.

Combining a sample-barcoded 5' primer with a J-beta primer mix, a second PCR ran for roughly 7 to 11 cycles. Tags on each cDNA molecule came from a template-switch adaptor with 12 random nucleotides. Per-sample output comprised a minimum of 2.5 million paired-end reads containing CDR3. A single record per CDR3 protein comes from TCRdb applying MiXCR to the 5' RACE reads. The sample holds under 2 million distinct CDR3 sequences; about 31% are singletons and the top ten take about 10%. The V end was cut by 7 bases, the J end by 4 bases, with 11 bases between. The CDR3 totals 12 residues. Samples had at least 7 million PBMCs isolated from them.

The chain has TRBV12-3 or TRBV12-4 and TRBJ2-7, with D hard to call. The sequenced sample consisted of blood. The sequence derives from a woman aged 25 to 45 in good health. The CDR3 spells CASTQVGYEQYF. The DNA for the CDR3 is TGTGCCAGCACCCAAGTGGGTTACGAGCAGTACTTC.